Included here is one T cell receptor (beta chain) sequence, with context. This clonotype has just a few counts. The antigen it binds to is not known. Base qualities are not recorded, but no much larger clone differs from it by a single base. The cysteine opens and the phenylalanine closes a CDR3 of 13 amino acids. CDR3 DNA only is kept here, 39 bases in frame from base 1. The germline V end is reduced by 7 bases and the J end by 10 bases; junction bases left unmatched: 13. The germline V gene provides CDR1 SQVTM and CDR2 ANQGSEA. This sample is drawn from a study of T-cell memory formation after mild COVID-19 listed by TCRdb under 2021. Study-level background: TCR sequence clusters from the two donors were largely donor specific. T-cell clones expanding and contracting after mild COVID-19 in two donors were tracked by longitudinal TCRalpha and TCRbeta repertoire sequencing. Two young, previously healthy adult volunteers, one female and one male, were included in the cohort.

Ficoll-Paque density gradient centrifugation was used to isolate PBMCs. General study outcomes and caveats: The study covered only two mild cases, and larger cohorts including severe cases with pre-infection samples were considered necessary. Contracting CD4+ clones turned up mainly in the CM and EM memory subsets, whereas EMRA was where CD8+ clones were enriched. Whether the second-wave clones peaking on day 37 were SARS-CoV-2 specific was not confirmed. Balanced CD4/CD8 phenotypes were observed for clones contracting from day 15 to 85, whereas a bias towards CD4+ was observed for a second wave of clones expanding from day 15 to 37. Some responding clones were detected in pre-infection memory, suggesting pre-existing cross-reactive memory T cells joined the SARS-CoV-2 response.

The run used an Illumina NovaSeq 6000. TCRalpha and TCRbeta cDNA libraries were constructed by 5'RACE with constant-segment primers, with sample barcodes and unique molecular identifiers being introduced. Trizol reagent was used to extract RNA from every sample. Library amplification was performed in two PCR steps, and a second sample barcode and Illumina TruSeq adapters were introduced in the second step. Sequencing of the libraries was done on an Illumina NovaSeq, producing 2 x 150 bp paired-end reads. Turning to the authors' computational methods: With migec v1.2.7, reads were demultiplexed and then collapsed into UMI-guided consensus sequences. Using mixcr v2.1.11, UMI consensuses were aligned to TRA and TRB V and J templates and then assembled into clonotypes. Expanded or contracted clonotypes were those called significant by both edgeR and NoisET, with noise models trained on biological replicates. edgeR calls used a false discovery rate-adjusted p below 0.01 and a log2 fold-change threshold of 1. As an exploratory analysis of dynamics, PCA with hierarchical clustering was applied to max-normalized trajectories of the 1000 most abundant clonotypes. Each responding clone was given a CD4 or CD8 phenotype based on the CD4+ and CD8+ repertoires, which had been sequenced separately. TCRdb ran its own pipeline on the public reads, namely fastp trimming at Q25 and MiXCR clone calling, and kept in-frame beta chains. Here each entry gathers all rows of one CDR3 protein and keeps the most common genes and DNA. TCRdb's processing, not the authors' own work, is the source of the V and J calls. The sample has 120,000 to 150,000 distinct CDR3 sequences on record, 5.5% to 7% of them singletons. The ten largest clones add up to approximately 2.1% of the sample.

Rearrangement joined TRBV29-1 to TRBJ1-1; a stretch of 9 junction bases matches TRBD1. This receptor was obtained from an adult woman who had mild COVID-19 (a few samples of this study predate the infection). The sample titles of this study are shuffled in the database, so cell type and time point are left out; the donor was told from shared clones. Sequences were obtained from PBMCs or a T cell subset sorted from them (not recorded which). In nucleotides, the sequence is TGCAGCGCACCCGAGGGACAGGGAATAGGAGCTTTCTTT. Its coded protein is CSAPEGQGIGAFF. Beyond the CDR3, the reference TRBV29-1 and TRBJ1-1 genes provide the residues; the full variable domain reads: SAVISQKPSRDICQRGTSLTIQCQVDSQVTMMFWYRQQPGQSLTLIATANQGSEATYESGFVIDKFPISRPNLTFSTLTVSNMSPEDSSIYLCSAPEGQGIGAFFGQGTRLTVV.